The clone carrying this T cell receptor beta chain was detected only a few times. No antigen is known for it. Here immunoSEQ multiplex PCR was the method, and the copy in TCRdb shows in-frame clones only, minus some. This repertoire shows approximately 150,000 clones, around 86% found once; its top ten account for roughly 10%. The data are from a study of cytomegalovirus exposure and HLA in healthy donors. Whole-study results and caveats: Reports credit the classifier with highly specific, highly sensitive diagnosis of cytomegalovirus status.

The germline V and J ends were trimmed by 3 bases and 2 bases, with 9 bases remaining between them. The CDR3 runs 14 residues. CDR1 is SGDLS and CDR2 is YYNGEE in the germline V gene. The chain has TRBV9 and TRBJ1-3, with D unresolved. Sequencing was performed on PBMCs. The receptor's source is a man aged 18 to 29 in good health and CMV-seropositive. The CDR3 DNA reads TGTGCCAGCAGCGCGGTGGTGGCTGGAAACACCATATATTTT. It encodes CASSAVVAGNTIYF. Complete variable domain (other parts from reference TRBV9 and TRBJ1-3): DSGVTQTPKHLITATGQRVTLRCSPRSGDLSVYWYQQSLDQGLQFLIQYYNGEERAKGNILERFSAQQFPDLHSELNLSSLELGDSALYFCASSAVVAGNTIYFGEGSWLTVV.